The next 11 T cell receptor beta chains were all read from a single sample in a study of shared clonotypes between healthy human individuals. As defined, naive CD8 cells were CD45RO-negative and positively selected for CCR7, with terminally differentiated effector memory CD45RA+ cells excluded. The assay was immunoSEQ multiplex PCR, and TCRdb's table has in-frame clones only and misses some. The data contain around 560,000 clones, about 95% of them singletons. The sequencing input was naive CD8+ T cells sorted from blood. The receptors originated from a woman aged 30 to 39 in good health.

The V and J genes are TRBV2 and TRBJ2-7, with D perhaps assigned TRBD1 or TRBD2 (5 bases each). Trimming stripped 10 bases from V and 0 bases from J, with 22 bases between. Germline CDR1 SNHLY, CDR2 FYNNEI. The CDR3 has 16 residues. CDR3 DNA: TGTGCCACTTTAAGATCTACCGGGACGTACTCCTACGAGCAGTACTTC. Translation: CATLRSTGTYSYEQYF.

The chain has TRBV19 and TRBJ1-1; D is uncertain. Trimming stripped 7 bases from V and 8 bases from J, with 11 bases between. The germline V gene has CDR1 LNHDA and CDR2 SQIVND (reference sequence). The CDR3 extends over 11 amino acids. The CDR3, as DNA: TGTGCCAGTACTGATTCGCAGGAAGCTTTCTTT. Translating gives CASTDSQEAFF.

As to this clone: Other DNA sequences from this sample encode an identical CDR3 as well. The gene calls are TRBV27 and TRBJ2-3, with 8 bases that match TRBD2. This CDR3 comprises 14 residues. The germline CDR1 and CDR2 sequences are MNHEY and SMNVEV (reference sequence). V shed 3 bases and J 3 bases; nucleotides not matched to a gene: 2. CDR3 bases: TGTGCCAGCAGTTTTACGGGAGGGACAGATACGCAGTATTTT. Its translation is CASSFTGGTDTQYF.

The chain combines TRBV7-9 with TRBJ2-1; 9 bases map to TRBD1. The V gene end was trimmed by 5 bases and the J gene end by 5 bases; junction bases not matched to a gene: 1. Germline V gene sequence: CDR1 SEHNR, CDR2 FQNEAQ (reference sequence). This CDR3 comprises 13 residues. The chain's CDR3 is CASSDRGDNEQFF. The DNA of the CDR3 is TGTGCCAGCAGCGACAGGGGGGACAATGAGCAGTTCTTC.

The CDR3: CSVIVAGQGKHEQYF. CDR3 DNA: TGCAGCGTCATCGTTGCGGGACAGGGGAAGCACGAGCAGTACTTC. This sequence joins TRBV29-1 and TRBJ2-7; the match to TRBD1 covers 10 bases. V trimming: 6 bases; J trimming: 5 bases; junction bases outside the gene matches: 13. The CDR3 extends over 15 amino acids. The germline V gene encodes CDR1 SQVTM and CDR2 ANQGSEA.

The rearrangement links TRBV28 to TRBJ2-2, with a weak D call TRBD1 (6 bases). Trimming removed 6 bases at V and 5 bases at J, with 22 bases between. The CDR3 runs to 17 residues. CDR1 and CDR2 from the germline V gene are MDHEN and SYDVKM. For the CDR3, the DNA is TGTGCCAGCAGCCTCCTTTTCGGCAGGGGCGAAACCGGGGAGCTGTTTTTT. It encodes CASSLLFGRGETGELFF.

The chain has TRBV7-9 and TRBJ2-1, with a possible D match to TRBD1 (6 bases). Trimming took off 5 bases at V and 7 bases at J, with 15 bases between the two ends. The CDR3 contains 14 residues. Germline lookup yields CDR1 SEHNR and CDR2 FQNEAQ (reference sequence). The CDR3 spells CASSDLMQGNEQFF. CDR3 DNA: TGTGCCAGCAGCGATCTCATGCAGGGGAATGAGCAGTTCTTC. The full variable domain, in which reference TRBV7-9 and TRBJ2-1 provide the parts outside the CDR3, is DTGVSQNPRHKITKRGQNVTFRCDPISEHNRLYWYRQTLGQGPEFLTYFQNEAQLEKSRLLSDRFSAERPKGSFSTLEIQRTEQGDSAMYLCASSDLMQGNEQFFGPGTRLTVL.

J is TRBJ2-1 and V is TRBV7-8; D may be TRBD1 (6 bases). Germline CDR1 SGHVS, CDR2 FQNEAQ. The V and J ends lost 5 bases and 2 bases respectively, with 16 bases between them. The CDR3 has 16 residues. The CDR3 DNA follows: TGTGCCAGCAGCGCTCTCAGGGGTCTGGCCTACAATGAGCAGTTCTTC. It specifies CASSALRGLAYNEQFF.

This chain joins TRBV5-1 and TRBJ2-7; TRBD2 agrees at 12 bases. Germline trimming cut 0 bases from V and 7 bases from J; bases unmatched to any gene: 8. CDR3 length: 16 amino acids. CDR1 is SGHRS, CDR2 YFSETQ, per germline. The CDR3 DNA reads as TGCGCCAGCAGCTTGGCCCTAGCGGGAGGGCCGGAAGAGCAGTACTTC. Residues: CASSLALAGGPEEQYF.

The chain couples TRBV10-3 to TRBJ2-6; 8 bases align to TRBD1. The germline gives CDR1 ENHRY, CDR2 SYGVKD. V shed 2 bases, J shed 0 bases, and the junction held 6 bases outside the gene matches. The CDR3 consists of 18 residues. DNA for the CDR3: TGTGCCATCAGTGAGAAGACAGGGGCGATCTCTGGGGCCAACGTCCTGACTTTC. This sequence encodes CAISEKTGAISGANVLTF.

DNA of the CDR3: TGTGCCAGCAGTCGGGGGTATCCACCCCTCCACTTT. It encodes CASSRGYPPLHF. The chain is built from TRBV28 and TRBJ1-6, with a tentative D call TRBD1 (5 bases). Trimming took 5 bases from V and 11 from J, leaving 10 bases between them. This CDR3 spans 12 amino acids. Germline values: CDR1 MDHEN, CDR2 SYDVKM.